Given below is one T cell receptor beta chain in context. This record comes from a study of PD-1 blockade in mismatch repair-deficient tumors. Trimming shortened V by 6 bases and J by 7 bases, and 4 bases separated the two germline ends. Per germline, CDR1 SEHNR and CDR2 FQNEAQ (reference sequence). This CDR3 is 10 amino acids long. All patients were mismatch repair deficient, assessed by either PCR or immunohistochemistry. TCRs were sequenced from a few patients responding to pembrolizumab. Here immunoSEQ multiplex PCR was the method, and the copy in TCRdb shows in-frame clones only, minus some. The sample contains approximately 120,000 clones, around 83% of which appear only once.

The starting material was peripheral blood, obtained 44 weeks after starting pembrolizumab. This chain links TRBV7-9 with TRBJ2-1; D is ambiguous. The TCR originated in an adult with mismatch repair-deficient cancer. CDR3 nucleotides: TGTGCCAGCAGGACTAATGAGCAGTTCTTC. Protein: CASRTNEQFF.